One sample yielded the 27 T cell receptor beta chains listed below, sequenced in a study of Graves' ophthalmopathy and Graves' hyperthyroidism. RNA transcripts served as template for amplifying TCR beta CDR3 sequences. HTBI primers were employed in first-round RT-PCR, then a second-round multiplex PCR followed. TCRdb itself ran the multiplex PCR reads through MiXCR, one entry per CDR3 protein. Of hundreds of thousands of distinct CDR3 sequences in the sample, approximately 42% were seen once. The specimen was peripheral blood. These receptors all come from an adult man with Graves' ophthalmopathy.

This clonotype came up a few times. This CDR3 is CASSQVTGIDEQYF. The CDR3 coding sequence is TGCGCCAGCAGCCAGGTAACAGGGATCGACGAGCAGTACTTC. The V call is TRBV10-1, the J call TRBJ2-7; D might be TRBD1 (6 bases). Germline assignment: CDR1 WNHNN and CDR2 SYGVQD (reference sequence). This CDR3 is 14 amino acids long. The V and J ends lost 6 bases and 5 bases respectively, with 17 bases between them.

The chain carries TRBV7-2 and TRBJ1-5; D unclear. From germline, CDR1 is SGHTA and CDR2 FQGNSA. V lost 1 base to trimming and J lost 6 bases, with 4 bases between them. This CDR3 spans 12 amino acids. CDR3 DNA sequence: TGTGCCAGCAGCTTAGATCCTCAGCCCCAGCATTTT. Translation: CASSLDPQPQHF.

This clonotype was picked up a small number of times. The CDR3 region has the DNA TGTGCCAGCAGCTTAACCGGGACAGCGGGTGATGGCTACACCTTC. Translated, it gives CASSLTGTAGDGYTF. The chain has TRBV7-3 and TRBJ1-2; TRBD1 matches 7 bases. Looked up from germline, CDR1 is SGHTA and CDR2 is FQGTGA. Losses at the gene ends were 0 bases for V and 6 bases for J; bases not matched to a gene: 7. CDR3 length: 15 amino acids.

This clonotype was counted only a few times. The CDR3 DNA reads as TGCAGTGCTAGAGATGGAGGAGGAGGGCTGGCCGAGCAGTACTTC. It codes for CSARDGGGGLAEQYF. The chain joins TRBV20-1 to TRBJ2-7, with a weak D call TRBD2 (6 bases). V gave up 0 bases and J gave up 6 bases, with 18 bases separating them. This CDR3 spans 15 amino acids. Germline CDR1 and CDR2: DFQATT and SNEGSKA (reference sequence).

In this sample, this clonotype turned up a few times. The chain carries TRBV7-8 and TRBJ2-5; possible D gene TRBD2, 5 bases. The germline gives CDR1 SGHVS, CDR2 FQNEAQ. The CDR3 runs 12 residues. V was shortened by 8 bases and J by 7 bases, with 14 bases between the two germline ends. This CDR3 reads CASWVGRGTQYF. CDR3 bases: TGTGCCAGCTGGGTGGGGAGAGGGACCCAGTACTTC.

The chain is built from TRBV10-2 and TRBJ1-5; 12 bases agree with TRBD1. The junction had 13 bases not matched to a gene; V was cut back by 6 bases and J by 4 bases. The CDR3 has 18 residues. Per the germline V gene, CDR1 is WSHSY and CDR2 is SAAADI. This CDR3 is CASSRWGTGGRGNQPQHF. The DNA of the CDR3 is TGCGCCAGCAGCCGGTGGGGGACAGGGGGCCGGGGAAATCAGCCCCAGCATTTT.

This rearrangement joins TRBV5-1 to TRBJ2-7, with D perhaps being TRBD1 or TRBD2 (5 bases each). The CDR3 runs to 13 residues. Germline CDR1 SGHRS, CDR2 YFSETQ. Trimming shortened V by 0 bases and J by 3 bases, and 7 bases separated the two germline ends. The chain's CDR3 is CASSLGDGYEQYF. Written as DNA, the CDR3 is TGCGCCAGCAGCTTGGGGGACGGCTACGAGCAGTACTTC.

This rearrangement joins TRBV12-3 or TRBV12-4 to TRBJ1-4; D not resolved. V was clipped by 7 bases and J by 8 bases, with 8 bases between them. This CDR3 region has 11 residues. CDR3 protein: CASKTREKLFF. CDR3 nucleotides: TGTGCCAGCAAAACAAGGGAAAAACTGTTTTTT.

This chain links TRBV7-9 with TRBJ2-3, with 7 bases identical to TRBD1. V lost 5 bases to trimming and J lost 5 bases; unmatched junction nucleotides: 7. The germline gives CDR1 SEHNR, CDR2 FQNEAQ (reference sequence). This CDR3 is built from 14 residues. CDR3 amino acids: CASSADRLLDTQYF. In DNA, the CDR3 is TGTGCCAGCAGCGCGGACAGGCTATTAGATACGCAGTATTTT.

The V gene is TRBV5-6, the J gene TRBJ1-1, with no clear D. Per the germline V gene, CDR1 is SGHDT and CDR2 is YYEEEE. V lost 0 bases to trimming and J lost 0 bases, with 18 bases between them. The length of the CDR3 is 18 residues. The CDR3 coding sequence is TGTGCCAGCAGCTTGGAGCCGGGATTTATGACGGTGAACACTGAAGCTTTCTTT. Its protein is CASSLEPGFMTVNTEAFF.

This CDR3 is CASSATGVDYGYTF. CDR3 DNA: TGTGCCAGCAGTGCGACAGGGGTTGACTATGGCTACACCTTC. This chain joins TRBV2 and TRBJ1-2, with 8 bases matching TRBD1. Germline V CDR1 and CDR2: SNHLY, FYNNEI. The CDR3 length is 14 residues. Trimming removed 4 bases from V and 3 bases from J; junction bases left unmatched: 4.

The rearrangement joins TRBV29-1 to TRBJ1-4, with 10 bases fitting TRBD1. This CDR3 is built from 13 residues. V gave up 2 bases and J gave up 7 bases; unmatched junction bases: 1. Germline V CDR1 and CDR2: SQVTM, ANQGSEA. The CDR3 nucleotides read TGCAGCGTTGAACGGACAGGGGGTGAAAAACTGTTTTTT. This encodes CSVERTGGEKLFF. The full variable domain, rest sourced from reference TRBV29-1 and TRBJ1-4, is SAVISQKPSRDICQRGTSLTIQCQVDSQVTMMFWYRQQPGQSLTLIATANQGSEATYESGFVIDKFPISRPNLTFSTLTVSNMSPEDSSIYLCSVERTGGEKLFFGSGTQLSVL.

This sequence joins TRBV7-2 and TRBJ2-7, with a tentative D call TRBD1 (5 bases). Trimming stripped 7 bases from V and 0 bases from J, with 13 bases between. Germline lookup yields CDR1 SGHTA and CDR2 FQGNSA. This CDR3 comprises 14 residues. CDR3 region: CASTFDRNSYEQYF. CDR3 nucleotide sequence: TGTGCCAGCACTTTCGACAGAAACTCCTACGAGCAGTACTTC.

In this sample, this clonotype turned up a few times. One end of the junction varies from germline; a read error may be responsible. CDR3: CASSYSGTEGAKYF. In nucleotides, the CDR3 is TGTGCCAGCAGTTACTCGGGGACCGAGGGGGCAAAGTACTTC. V and J are TRBV6-4 and TRBJ2-7, with 7 bases identical to TRBD1. The CDR3 sequence is 14 residues long. Germline V gene data show CDR1 as MRHNA and CDR2 as SNTAGT.

The V gene is TRBV7-2, the J gene TRBJ2-2, with 9 positions matching TRBD1. The germline CDR1 and CDR2 sequences are SGHTA and FQGNSA. The CDR3 contains 16 residues. V shed 2 bases, J shed 7 bases, and the junction held 8 bases outside the gene matches. The CDR3: CASSLSTGGVDGELFF. CDR3 coding DNA: TGTGCCAGCAGCTTATCTACAGGGGGCGTAGACGGGGAGCTGTTTTTT.

As to this clonotype: One end of the junction fails to match germline, which may point to a read error. The rearrangement uses TRBV10-3 and TRBJ2-5, with TRBD2 as a possible D gene (6 bases). Germline CDR1 and CDR2: ENHRY and SYGVKD. The length of the CDR3 is 16 residues. CDR3 amino acids: CASSYSLANLRETQYF. CDR3 sequence (DNA): TGTGCCAGCAGTTACTCGCTAGCGAACCTTCGAGAGACCCAGTACTTC.

The chain is built from TRBV7-9 and TRBJ2-7, with 9 bases fitting TRBD2. The last part of the DNA fits TRBJ2-1 better; the J call may be wrong. CDR3 size: 15 residues. Germline assignment: CDR1 SEHNR and CDR2 FQNEAQ (reference sequence). The CDR3 protein is CASSPQAGGYNEQFF. CDR3 in DNA: TGTGCCAGCAGCCCCCAAGCGGGAGGCTACAATGAGCAGTTCTTC.

On this clonotype itself: A much larger clonotype is one base distant, so this may be a read error. The J gene is TRBJ1-1, the V gene TRBV7-6, with 7 bases matching TRBD1. Germline V gene lookup returns CDR1 SGHVS and CDR2 FNYEAQ. CDR3 length equals 16 residues. With 6 bases clipped from V and 1 base from J, the junction kept 11 bases outside the gene matches. The DNA of the CDR3 is TGTGCCAGCAGGCAACCCCCCGGGACAGCGAACACTGAAGCTTTCTTT. Its protein is CASRQPPGTANTEAFF.

This clonotype showed up many times. The rearrangement joins TRBV29-1 to TRBJ1-2; D is undetermined. Germline V gene sequence: CDR1 SQVTM, CDR2 ANQGSEA. This CDR3 contains 13 residues. V lost 7 bases and J 3 bases, leaving 15 bases between the germline ends. Here the CDR3 DNA reads TGCAGCGCCGAAACGGGGTACGACTATGGCTACACCTTC. It yields the protein CSAETGYDYGYTF. Combining the CDR3 with reference TRBV29-1 and TRBJ1-2 gives the whole variable domain SAVISQKPSRDICQRGTSLTIQCQVDSQVTMMFWYRQQPGQSLTLIATANQGSEATYESGFVIDKFPISRPNLTFSTLTVSNMSPEDSSIYLCSAETGYDYGYTFGSGTRLTVV.

This chain joins TRBV20-1 and TRBJ1-6; TRBD1 might be the D (5 bases). V dropped 1 base and J dropped 8 bases, with 12 bases sitting between them. The length of the CDR3 is 14 residues. Germline-derived CDR1 and CDR2 are DFQATT and SNEGSKA (reference sequence). The CDR3 here is CSARGPGLDSPLHF. In DNA form, the CDR3 reads TGCAGTGCTAGAGGCCCGGGACTAGATTCACCCCTCCACTTT.

The V and J genes are TRBV20-1 and TRBJ2-5, with 9 bases identical to TRBD1. The CDR3 extends over 14 amino acids. CDR1 is DFQATT and CDR2 is SNEGSKA in the germline V gene (reference sequence). V shed 4 bases and J 5 bases; nucleotides not matched to a gene: 8. The CDR3, as DNA: TGCAGTGCTATACCCACAGGGGGCGGGGAGACCCAGTACTTC. Its protein is CSAIPTGGGETQYF.

This clonotype appeared a few times. CDR3 region: CSVGQTLGGPLHF. The CDR3 region has the DNA TGCAGCGTAGGACAGACGCTTGGGGGACCCCTCCACTTT. The rearrangement uses TRBV29-1 and TRBJ1-6, with D possibly matching TRBD1 (6 bases). Per the germline V gene, CDR1 is SQVTM and CDR2 is ANQGSEA. The length of the CDR3 is 13 residues. Trimming took off 6 bases at V and 12 bases at J, with 18 bases between the two ends.

The V gene is TRBV19, the J gene TRBJ1-2; D is unresolved. Trimming removed 6 bases at V and 8 bases at J, with 13 bases between. The germline gives CDR1 LNHDA, CDR2 SQIVND (reference sequence). This CDR3 is built from 12 residues. The CDR3 region has the DNA TGTGCCAGTAGCTGGGGTCGAGGAGGCTACACCTTC. Translated: CASSWGRGGYTF.

This chain joins TRBV29-1 and TRBJ2-5, with TRBD2 matching over 14 bases. This CDR3 is built from 15 residues. V gave up 7 bases and J gave up 6 bases; unmatched junction bases: 10. Germline V gene sequence: CDR1 SQVTM, CDR2 ANQGSEA. As DNA, the CDR3 is TGCAGCGGGATAGGGACTAGCGGGAGAGGGAAGACCCAGTACTTC. It specifies CSGIGTSGRGKTQYF.

This clonotype was observed a few times. The J gene is TRBJ2-5, the V gene TRBV7-2; TRBD2 matches 9 bases. V shed 3 bases, J shed 5 bases, and the junction held 7 bases outside the gene matches. The CDR3 runs to 15 residues. Germline assignment: CDR1 SGHTA and CDR2 FQGNSA. CDR3: CASSFATSGRETQYF. The DNA of the CDR3 is TGTGCCAGCAGCTTCGCGACTAGCGGACGGGAGACCCAGTACTTC. The full variable domain, in which reference TRBV7-2 and TRBJ2-5 provide the parts outside the CDR3, is GAGVSQSPSNKVTEKGKDVELRCDPISGHTALYWYRQSLGQGLEFLIYFQGNSAPDKSGLPSDRFSAERTGGSVSTLTIQRTQQEDSAVYLCASSFATSGRETQYFGPGTRLLVL.

This rearrangement joins TRBV19 to TRBJ2-2, with TRBD2 matching 8 bases. V trimming: 5 bases; J trimming: 10 bases; junction bases outside the gene matches: 6. The CDR3 covers 13 residues. Germline V gene lookup returns CDR1 LNHDA and CDR2 SQIVND (reference sequence). CDR3 in amino acids: CASSWTSRQELFF. The CDR3 DNA is TGTGCCAGTAGTTGGACTAGCAGACAGGAGCTGTTTTTT.

This chain uses TRBV20-1 with TRBJ1-4, with D possibly TRBD1 on 5 matching bases. This CDR3 spans 17 amino acids. Trimming removed 0 bases at V and 0 bases at J, with 14 bases between. Germline V gene sequence: CDR1 DFQATT, CDR2 SNEGSKA (reference sequence). CDR3 in DNA: TGCAGTGCTAGAGATCGGGGACGTCCCTCAACTAATGAAAAACTGTTTTTT. Translating it yields CSARDRGRPSTNEKLFF.